These 14 T cell receptor beta chains came from one sample sequenced in a study of cytomegalovirus exposure and HLA in healthy donors. This PCR relied on a set of 60 Vbeta primers and 13 Jbeta primers. This table comes from immunoSEQ multiplex PCR, and its TCRdb copy is limited to in-frame clones, with some not included. Seen here are around 150,000 clones, around three quarters observed once, and the top ten hold approximately 4.3%. Sequenced input: PBMCs. Every receptor here comes from a man aged 30-40 years in good health.

The chain combines TRBV5-1 with TRBJ2-5; D is undetermined. TRBJ2-7 matches the DNA end more closely, so the J call is doubtful. The germline V gene has CDR1 SGHRS and CDR2 YFSETQ. The CDR3 covers 13 residues. CDR3 residues: CASSLVAPYEQYF. The CDR3 DNA follows: TGCGCCAGCAGCTTGGTAGCCCCCTACGAGCAGTACTTC.

V is TRBV6-5 and J is TRBJ1-1, with D possibly being TRBD1 (5 bases). CDR1 is MNHEY and CDR2 is SVGAGI in the germline V gene. V lost 3 bases, J lost 4 bases, and 12 bases lay in between. There are 14 residues in the CDR3. This CDR3 reads CASSYSSGPTEAFF. The CDR3 DNA is TGTGCCAGCAGTTATTCATCAGGGCCCACTGAAGCTTTCTTT.

CDR3 DNA sequence: TGTGCCAGCAGTTACTTCCCAGCGGTACAAGAGACCCAGTACTTC. It specifies CASSYFPAVQETQYF. V usage is TRBV6-5 and J usage is TRBJ2-5, with D perhaps TRBD2 (5 bases). The CDR3 length is 15 residues. Germline V gene lookup returns CDR1 MNHEY and CDR2 SVGAGI. Trimming shortened V by 1 base and J by 2 bases, and 11 bases separated the two germline ends.

The chain couples TRBV5-6 to TRBJ2-3; the match to TRBD2 covers 7 bases. Looked up from germline, CDR1 is SGHDT and CDR2 is YYEEEE. CDR3 length equals 16 residues. J lost 5 bases, V lost 2 bases, and 11 bases had no gene match. This CDR3 is CASSFSLTSPRDTQYF. DNA for the CDR3: TGTGCCAGCAGCTTTTCCTTGACTAGCCCTCGAGATACGCAGTATTTT.

This chain connects TRBV5-3 to TRBJ2-1; tentative D call: TRBD1 (6 bases). TRBV5-3 qualifies as an ORF whose function is uncertain. The germline V and J ends were trimmed by 4 bases and 1 base, with 15 bases remaining between them. The CDR3 sequence is 16 residues long. The DNA of the CDR3 is TGTGCCAGAAGCAGTGAAGGACAGTCGTCCTACAATGAGCAGTTCTTC. This sequence encodes CARSSEGQSSYNEQFF.

The count of this clone is one. V is TRBV7-8 and J is TRBJ2-3; a weak D match, TRBD1 (5 bases). The CDR3 is 14 amino acids. Germline loops: CDR1 SGHVS, CDR2 FQNEAQ. Trimming stripped 3 bases from V and 5 bases from J, with 12 bases between. CDR3 nucleotide sequence: TGTGCCAGCAGCTTTAATGCCGGACAAGATACGCAGTATTTT. It specifies CASSFNAGQDTQYF. Supplemented by reference TRBV7-8 and TRBJ2-3, the full variable domain reads GAGVSQSPRYKVAKRGQDVALRCDPISGHVSLFWYQQALGQGPEFLTYFQNEAQLDKSGLPSDRFFAERPEGSVSTLKIQRTQQEDSAVYLCASSFNAGQDTQYFGPGTRLTVL.

On this clone: Sequence at one end of the junction differs from germline and may be a read error. V gene TRBV11-2 combines with J gene TRBJ2-1; D call uncertain. Looked up from germline, CDR1 is SGHAT and CDR2 is FQNNGV. This CDR3 region has 14 residues. The CDR3 nucleotides read TGTGCCAGCAGCTTAGCTTACTCCCACAATGAGCAGTTCTTC. Its protein is CASSLAYSHNEQFF.

The rearrangement links TRBV9 to TRBJ2-3; D remains unclear. The CDR3 has 15 residues. The V end was cut by 0 bases, the J end by 2 bases, with 10 bases between. Germline CDR1 SGDLS, CDR2 YYNGEE. The CDR3 spells CASSVGHYYTDTQYF. CDR3 bases: TGTGCCAGCAGCGTAGGTCACTACTACACAGATACGCAGTATTTT.

The genes are TRBV11-2 and TRBJ2-2, with TRBD2 matching 8 bases. Germline V lookup: CDR1 SGHAT, CDR2 FQNNGV. The V gene end was trimmed by 5 bases and the J gene end by 4 bases; junction bases not matched to a gene: 6. The CDR3 is 15 amino acids. The DNA of the CDR3 is TGTGCCAGCAGCGACCGACTAGCGAGCACCGGGGAGCTGTTTTTT. This codes for CASSDRLASTGELFF. Full variable domain (outside the CDR3, taken from reference TRBV11-2 and TRBJ2-2): EAGVAQSPRYKIIEKRQSVAFWCNPISGHATLYWYQQILGQGPKLLIQFQNNGVVDDSQLPKDRFSAERLKGVDSTLKIQPAKLEDSAVYLCASSDRLASTGELFFGEGSRLTVL.

The chain couples TRBV30 to TRBJ2-7, with D tentatively TRBD1 (5 bases). Trimming removed 7 bases from V and 0 bases from J, with 10 bases in between. Germline V gene data show CDR1 as GTSNPN and CDR2 as SVGIG (reference sequence). The CDR3 runs 12 residues. CDR3 protein: CAFRDFSYEQYF. Written as DNA, the CDR3 is TGTGCCTTCAGGGATTTCTCCTACGAGCAGTACTTC.

V and J are TRBV2 and TRBJ2-7, with TRBD1 identical over 10 bases. V shed 7 bases and J 3 bases; nucleotides not matched to a gene: 6. This CDR3 spans 14 amino acids. CDR1 and CDR2 from the germline V gene are SNHLY and FYNNEI. In DNA, the CDR3 is TGTGCCAGCACCCGGGACAGGGGTTACTACGAGCAGTACTTC. This sequence encodes CASTRDRGYYEQYF.

The chain is built from TRBV7-2 and TRBJ2-3; D possibly corresponds to TRBD2 (6 bases). V lost 5 bases to trimming and J lost 4 bases, with 16 bases between them. Germline assignment: CDR1 SGHTA and CDR2 FQGNSA. The length of the CDR3 is 15 residues. The CDR3 sequence: CASSQPGLIPDTQYF. The CDR3 DNA reads TGTGCCAGCAGCCAACCGGGACTCATTCCAGATACGCAGTATTTT.

V gene TRBV7-2 combines with J gene TRBJ2-3, with 8 bases fitting TRBD2. The ends lost 5 bases at V and 1 base at J; junction bases unmatched: 8. This CDR3 is 16 amino acids long. Germline CDR1 and CDR2: SGHTA and FQGNSA. CDR3 residues: CASSRGGGVGTDTQYF. The CDR3 region has the DNA TGTGCCAGCAGCCGGGGGGGCGGGGTTGGCACAGATACGCAGTATTTT.

V and J are TRBV5-8 and TRBJ2-3; D unclear. The CDR3 extends over 12 amino acids. V was trimmed by 1 base and J by 8 bases, leaving 8 bases between them. CDR1 SGHTS and CDR2 YDEGEE come from the germline V gene. CDR3 DNA sequence: TGTGCCAGCAGCTTGCCCGAGGTTACGCAGTATTTT. It translates to CASSLPEVTQYF.